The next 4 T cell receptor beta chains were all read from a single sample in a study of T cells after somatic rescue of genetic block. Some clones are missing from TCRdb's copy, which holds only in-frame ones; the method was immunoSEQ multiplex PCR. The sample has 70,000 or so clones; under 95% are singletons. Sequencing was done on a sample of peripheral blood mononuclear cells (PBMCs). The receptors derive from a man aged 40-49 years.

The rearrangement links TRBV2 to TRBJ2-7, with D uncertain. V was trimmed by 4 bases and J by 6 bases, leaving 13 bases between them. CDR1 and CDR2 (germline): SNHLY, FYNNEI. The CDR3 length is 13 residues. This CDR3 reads CASSVGPWVEQYF. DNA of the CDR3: TGTGCCAGCAGTGTGGGTCCCTGGGTCGAGCAGTACTTC.

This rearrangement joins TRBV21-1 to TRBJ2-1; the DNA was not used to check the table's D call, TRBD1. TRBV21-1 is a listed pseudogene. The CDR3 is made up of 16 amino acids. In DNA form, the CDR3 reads TGTGCCAGCAGCAAAGCCCAGGGGAGCTCCTACAATGAGCAGTTCTTC. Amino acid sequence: CASSKAQGSSYNEQFF.

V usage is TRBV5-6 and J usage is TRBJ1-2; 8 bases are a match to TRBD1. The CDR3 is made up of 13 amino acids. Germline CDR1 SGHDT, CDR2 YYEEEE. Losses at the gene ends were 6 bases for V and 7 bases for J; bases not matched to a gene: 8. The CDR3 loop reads CASTTNRGSGYTF. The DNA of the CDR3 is TGTGCCAGCACCACTAACAGGGGGAGTGGCTACACCTTC.

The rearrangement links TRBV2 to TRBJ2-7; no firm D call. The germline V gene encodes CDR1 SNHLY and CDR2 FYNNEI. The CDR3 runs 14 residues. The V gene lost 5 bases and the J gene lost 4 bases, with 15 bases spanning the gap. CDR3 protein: CASSQAPEEYEQYF. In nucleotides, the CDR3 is TGTGCCAGCAGTCAGGCCCCCGAAGAGTACGAGCAGTACTTC.